Presented here are 24 T cell receptor beta chains from one specimen sequenced in a study of blood T cell repertoires in COVID-19. Sequencing was performed with immunoSEQ multiplex PCR; in TCRdb, only in-frame clones are kept and a portion is missing. The sample yields about 170,000 clones, about 91% seen once. Sequencing was done on a sample of peripheral blood. Receptors originate from a woman between 45 and 65 years old with acute or convalescent COVID-19.

V is TRBV2 and J is TRBJ1-1; 8 bases align to TRBD1. There are 14 residues in the CDR3. Trimming took 5 bases from V and 3 from J; bases not matched to a gene: 5. In germline, CDR1 is SNHLY, CDR2 FYNNEI. CDR3 bases: TGTGCCAGCAGTCTCAGGGGGCAGGACACTGAAGCTTTCTTT. Translation gives CASSLRGQDTEAFF.

The V and J genes are TRBV6-2 or TRBV6-3 and TRBJ1-2; 12 nucleotides match TRBD1. Germline values: CDR1 MNHEY, CDR2 SVGEGT. V gave up 2 bases and J gave up 5 bases; unmatched junction bases: 3. The CDR3 loop spans 15 amino acids. This CDR3 reads CASSYGTGGVYGYTF. CDR3 DNA sequence: TGTGCCAGCAGTTACGGGACAGGGGGCGTTTATGGCTACACCTTC.

This chain uses TRBV19 with TRBJ1-5; D gene ambiguous. CDR3 size: 15 residues. V was cut by 6 bases and J by 1 base, with 13 bases left in between. The germline V gene has CDR1 LNHDA and CDR2 SQIVND (reference sequence). The CDR3 coding sequence is TGTGCCAGTAGCCGAGTTCCGTTGAGCAATCAGCCCCAGCATTTT. It is translated as CASSRVPLSNQPQHF.

V gene TRBV5-4 combines with J gene TRBJ2-3; D might be TRBD2 (6 bases). Trimming removed 4 bases at V and 5 bases at J, with 20 bases between. CDR3 length equals 16 residues. From germline, CDR1 is SGHNT and CDR2 YYREEE (reference sequence). CDR3 protein: CASSRRVGTGGDTQYF. CDR3 sequence (DNA): TGTGCCAGCAGCCGAAGGGTCGGGACCGGGGGAGATACGCAGTATTTT.

The V and J genes are TRBV5-4 and TRBJ2-5, with D tentatively TRBD1 (6 bases). Trimming took off 3 bases at V and 3 bases at J, with 15 bases between the two ends. Germline V lookup: CDR1 SGHNT, CDR2 YYREEE (reference sequence). The CDR3 has 15 amino acids. This chain's CDR3 is CASSSFNRVEETQYF. The CDR3 nucleotides are TGTGCCAGCAGCTCTTTTAACAGGGTTGAAGAGACCCAGTACTTC.

This chain joins TRBV20-1 and TRBJ1-2; possible D gene TRBD1, 6 bases. The V end lost 3 bases, the J end lost 3 bases, and 11 bases lay between the germline ends. Germline-derived CDR1 and CDR2 are DFQATT and SNEGSKA (reference sequence). The CDR3 extends over 13 amino acids. Here the CDR3 reads CSASRGFDYGYTF. The CDR3 coding sequence is TGCAGTGCTAGTAGGGGGTTTGACTATGGCTACACCTTC.

V usage is TRBV5-4 and J usage is TRBJ1-2; D uncertain. CDR1 and CDR2 from the germline V gene are SGHNT and YYREEE (reference sequence). The CDR3 spans 15 residues. V was cut by 0 bases and J by 2 bases, with 11 bases left in between. The CDR3 here is CASSLGGRPNYGYTF. The CDR3 DNA is TGTGCCAGCAGCTTGGGAGGCCGACCAAACTATGGCTACACCTTC.

The chain has TRBV19 and TRBJ1-1; D not certain. Deletions cut 2 bases from V and 1 base from J, with 11 bases between. Germline V gene sequence: CDR1 LNHDA, CDR2 SQIVND (reference sequence). The CDR3 length is 15 residues. CDR3 region: CASSIRYSSNTEAFF. The DNA of the CDR3 is TGTGCCAGTAGTATAAGGTACAGTTCGAACACTGAAGCTTTCTTT.

This chain uses TRBV29-1 with TRBJ2-6; D perhaps matches TRBD1 (5 bases). Germline loops: CDR1 SQVTM, CDR2 ANQGSEA. This CDR3 has 18 amino acids. Trimming took off 4 bases at V and 2 bases at J, with 21 bases between the two ends. DNA of the CDR3: TGCAGCGTTGTTGATCCGTGGGGCAGTAAAACTGGGGCCAACGTCCTGACTTTC. Translating it yields CSVVDPWGSKTGANVLTF.

The rearrangement uses TRBV12-3 or TRBV12-4 and TRBJ1-5; D gene uncertain. V was cut by 2 bases and J by 6 bases, with 8 bases left in between. The CDR3 extends over 13 amino acids. This CDR3 reads CASSLITGQPQHF. DNA of the CDR3: TGTGCCAGCAGTTTAATCACCGGTCAGCCCCAGCATTTT.

V gene TRBV6-5 combines with J gene TRBJ1-5; 9 bases line up with TRBD1. Trimming took 2 bases from V and 0 from J; bases not matched to a gene: 2. Germline assignment: CDR1 MNHEY and CDR2 SVGAGI. The CDR3 length is 16 residues. In DNA form, the CDR3 reads TGTGCCAGCAGTTACGGGGGACAGGGTAGCAATCAGCCCCAGCATTTT. This sequence encodes CASSYGGQGSNQPQHF.

The J gene is TRBJ2-1, the V gene TRBV29-1; TRBD2 matches at 7 bases. Germline CDR1 SQVTM, CDR2 ANQGSEA. This CDR3 is built from 11 residues. The J segment lost 10 bases and the V segment lost 5 bases, leaving 5 bases of the junction unmatched. The CDR3: CSVRGGSEQFF. The CDR3 coding sequence is TGCAGCGTTCGGGGCGGGAGCGAGCAGTTCTTC.

The rearrangement uses TRBV13 and TRBJ2-7; 9 bases fit TRBD2. The junction had 11 bases not matched to a gene; V was cut back by 3 bases and J by 2 bases. From germline, CDR1 is PRHDT and CDR2 FYEKMQ (reference sequence). The CDR3 is 17 amino acids. CDR3 bases: TGTGCCAGCAGCTTTTCCCGGGGAGCGGGGGGAACCTACGAGCAGTACTTC. Encoded protein: CASSFSRGAGGTYEQYF. Variable domain in full (rest from reference TRBV13 and TRBJ2-7): AAGVIQSPRHLIKEKRETATLKCYPIPRHDTVYWYQQGPGQDPQFLISFYEKMQSDKGSIPDRFSAQQFSDYHSELNMSSLELGDSALYFCASSFSRGAGGTYEQYFGPGTRLTVT.

J is TRBJ2-5 and V is TRBV27; TRBD1 agrees at 7 bases. The CDR3 contains 14 residues. Germline assignment: CDR1 MNHEY and CDR2 SMNVEV (reference sequence). V dropped 4 bases and J dropped 2; count of bases not matched to a gene: 4. This CDR3 is CASSSTGSQETQYF. The DNA of the CDR3 is TGTGCCAGCAGTTCGACAGGGAGTCAAGAGACCCAGTACTTC.

J is TRBJ2-5 and V is TRBV3-1 (or the pseudogene TRBV3-2), with TRBD1 as a possible D gene (6 bases). Germline V lookup: CDR1 LGHDT, CDR2 YNNKEL (reference sequence). The CDR3 runs 12 residues. The germline V and J ends were trimmed by 5 bases and 3 bases, with 7 bases remaining between them. The CDR3 bases are TGTGCCAGCAGCTACAGGGAAGAGACCCAGTACTTC. Amino acids: CASSYREETQYF.

This chain connects TRBV9 to TRBJ2-3, with 9 bases identical to TRBD2. The CDR3 spans 14 residues. CDR1 and CDR2 from the germline V gene are SGDLS and YYNGEE. V lost 3 bases to trimming and J lost 3 bases; unmatched junction nucleotides: 2. This CDR3 is CASSAAGGTDTQYF. CDR3 sequence (DNA): TGTGCCAGCAGCGCCGCGGGAGGGACAGATACGCAGTATTTT.

This clone was recorded a few times. This chain joins TRBV7-3 and TRBJ2-2; tentatively, D is TRBD2 (5 bases). The V end lost 6 bases, the J end lost 8 bases, and 13 bases lay between the germline ends. The CDR3 is 13 amino acids. CDR1 is SGHTA and CDR2 is FQGTGA in the germline V gene. Here the CDR3 DNA reads TGTGCCAGCAGGTTGGACTTATCGGGGGAGCTGTTTTTT. This codes for CASRLDLSGELFF.

The chain is built from TRBV18 and TRBJ2-1; D possibly corresponds to TRBD1 (6 bases). The CDR3 totals 15 residues. Trimming cost V 3 bases and J 4 bases, with 13 bases left between them. Germline V gene lookup returns CDR1 KGHSH and CDR2 LQKENI. The CDR3 DNA reads TGTGCCAGCTCACCCCTCCTGACAGGATACAATGAGCAGTTCTTC. Translation: CASSPLLTGYNEQFF.

The V and J genes are TRBV7-2 and TRBJ1-4, with D possibly TRBD1 on 6 matching bases. The ends were cut back, 8 bases at V and 7 bases at J, with 17 bases in the middle. CDR1 is SGHTA, CDR2 FQGNSA, per germline. The CDR3 covers 14 residues. This chain's CDR3 is CASGGGPRGEKLFF. CDR3 DNA sequence: TGTGCCAGCGGGGGCGGGCCGCGCGGTGAAAAACTGTTTTTT.

The rearrangement joins TRBV28 to TRBJ1-5, with D perhaps matching TRBD1 (5 bases). CDR1 MDHEN and CDR2 SYDVKM come from the germline V gene. Trimming took off 6 bases at V and 2 bases at J, with 8 bases between the two ends. This CDR3 has 13 residues. The CDR3 coding sequence is TGTGCCAGCAGCTGGGGGGGCAATCAGCCCCAGCATTTT. Encoded protein: CASSWGGNQPQHF.

J is TRBJ2-7 and V is TRBV3-1 (or the pseudogene TRBV3-2); 7 nucleotides match TRBD2. Losses at the gene ends were 5 bases for V and 6 bases for J; bases not matched to a gene: 4. This CDR3 is built from 12 residues. The germline V gene encodes CDR1 LGHDT and CDR2 YNNKEL (reference sequence). The CDR3 loop reads CASSSSGGEQYF. CDR3 sequence (DNA): TGTGCCAGCAGCTCCTCGGGGGGCGAGCAGTACTTC.

This chain uses TRBV30 with TRBJ1-6, with 10 bases that match TRBD1. Germline V lookup: CDR1 GTSNPN, CDR2 SVGIG (reference sequence). J gave up 9 bases and V 0 bases, and 5 bases lay outside the gene matches. The CDR3 covers 15 residues. Here the CDR3 reads CAWSVPDRGFSPLHF. For the CDR3, the DNA is TGTGCCTGGAGTGTTCCGGACAGGGGGTTTTCACCCCTCCACTTT.

This clone was detected once. The chain combines TRBV11-2 with TRBJ1-6; D perhaps matches TRBD1 (6 bases). From germline, CDR1 is SGHAT and CDR2 FQNNGV. This CDR3 contains 14 residues. Trimming took off 5 bases at V and 7 bases at J, with 12 bases between the two ends. The CDR3 protein is CASSPRQENSPLHF. CDR3 bases: TGTGCCAGCAGCCCAAGACAGGAGAATTCACCCCTCCACTTT.

V gene TRBV24-1 combines with J gene TRBJ2-7, with D hard to call. The germline CDR1 and CDR2 sequences are KGHDR and SFDVKD. The CDR3 has 13 amino acids. Trimming took 7 bases from V and 2 from J, leaving 11 bases between them. CDR3 region: CATRIKSPYEQYF. The CDR3 DNA is TGTGCCACCAGAATCAAGAGTCCCTACGAGCAGTACTTC.